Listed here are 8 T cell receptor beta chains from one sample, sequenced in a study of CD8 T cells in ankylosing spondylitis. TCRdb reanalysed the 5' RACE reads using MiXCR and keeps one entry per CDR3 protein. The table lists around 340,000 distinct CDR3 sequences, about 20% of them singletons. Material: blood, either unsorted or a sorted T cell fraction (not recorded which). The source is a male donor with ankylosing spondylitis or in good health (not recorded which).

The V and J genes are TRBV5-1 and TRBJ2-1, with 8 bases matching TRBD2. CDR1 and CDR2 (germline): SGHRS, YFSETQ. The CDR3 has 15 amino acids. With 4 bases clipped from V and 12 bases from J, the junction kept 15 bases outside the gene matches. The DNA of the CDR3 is TGCGCCAGCAGCCACAGCGGGGGCCCGGAGGCGGTGCAGTTCTTC. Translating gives CASSHSGGPEAVQFF.

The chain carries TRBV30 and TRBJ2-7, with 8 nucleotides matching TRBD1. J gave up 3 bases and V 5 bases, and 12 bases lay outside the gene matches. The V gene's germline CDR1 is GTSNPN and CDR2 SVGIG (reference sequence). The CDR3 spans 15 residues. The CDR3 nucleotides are TGTGCCTGGGCTACCGGGACAGGTCAGGGCTACGAGCAGTACTTC. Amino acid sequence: CAWATGTGQGYEQYF.

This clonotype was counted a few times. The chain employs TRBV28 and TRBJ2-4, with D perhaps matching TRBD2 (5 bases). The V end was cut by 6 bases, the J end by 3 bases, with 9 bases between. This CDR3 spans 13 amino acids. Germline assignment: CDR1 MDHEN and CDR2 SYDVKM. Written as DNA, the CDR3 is TGTGCCAGCAGGGACTTAGGCAAAAACATTCAGTACTTC. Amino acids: CASRDLGKNIQYF.

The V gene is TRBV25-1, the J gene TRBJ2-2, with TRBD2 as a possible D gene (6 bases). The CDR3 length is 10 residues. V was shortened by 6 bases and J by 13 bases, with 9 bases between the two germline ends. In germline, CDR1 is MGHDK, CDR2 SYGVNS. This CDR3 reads CASRLGGLFF. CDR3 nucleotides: TGTGCCAGCAGGTTGGGAGGGCTGTTTTTT.

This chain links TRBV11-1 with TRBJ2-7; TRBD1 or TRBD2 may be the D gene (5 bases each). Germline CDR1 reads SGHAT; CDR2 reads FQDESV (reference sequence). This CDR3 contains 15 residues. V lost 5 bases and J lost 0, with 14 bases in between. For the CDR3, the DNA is TGTGCCAGCAGCCTAGAGGTGGGACCCTCCTACGAGCAGTACTTC. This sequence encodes CASSLEVGPSYEQYF.

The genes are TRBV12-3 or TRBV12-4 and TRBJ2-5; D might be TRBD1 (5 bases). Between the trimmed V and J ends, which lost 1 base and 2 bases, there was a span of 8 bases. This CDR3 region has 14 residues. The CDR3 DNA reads TGTGCCAGCAGTTTAGTGGGGCAGCAAGAGACCCAGTACTTC. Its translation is CASSLVGQQETQYF.

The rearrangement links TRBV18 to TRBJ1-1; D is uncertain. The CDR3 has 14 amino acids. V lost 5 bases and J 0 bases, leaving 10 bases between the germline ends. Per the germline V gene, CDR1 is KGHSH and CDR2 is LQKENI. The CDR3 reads CASSESAVNTEAFF. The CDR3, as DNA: TGTGCCAGCTCAGAAAGTGCGGTGAACACTGAAGCTTTCTTT. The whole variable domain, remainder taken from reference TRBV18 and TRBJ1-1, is NAGVMQNPRHLVRRRGQEARLRCSPMKGHSHVYWYRQLPEEGLKFMVYLQKENIIDESGMPKERFSAEFPKEGPSILRIQQVVRGDSAAYFCASSESAVNTEAFFGQGTRLTVV.

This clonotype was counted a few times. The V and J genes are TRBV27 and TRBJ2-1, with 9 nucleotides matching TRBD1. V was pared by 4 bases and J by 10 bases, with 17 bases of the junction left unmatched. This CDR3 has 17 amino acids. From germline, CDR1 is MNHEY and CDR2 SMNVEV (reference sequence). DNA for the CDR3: TGTGCCAGCAGTTCTCTCCGCCCGGGACAGGGTCGGTGGGAGCAGTTCTTC. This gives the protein CASSSLRPGQGRWEQFF.